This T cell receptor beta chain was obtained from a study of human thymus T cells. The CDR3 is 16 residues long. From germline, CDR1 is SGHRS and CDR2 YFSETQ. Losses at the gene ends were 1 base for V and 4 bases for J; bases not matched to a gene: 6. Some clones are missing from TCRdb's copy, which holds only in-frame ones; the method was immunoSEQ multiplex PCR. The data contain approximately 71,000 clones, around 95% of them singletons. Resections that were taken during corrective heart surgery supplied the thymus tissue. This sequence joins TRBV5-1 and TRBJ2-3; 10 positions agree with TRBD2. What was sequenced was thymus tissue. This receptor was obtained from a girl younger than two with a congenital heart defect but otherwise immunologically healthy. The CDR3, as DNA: TGCGCCAGCAGCTTGAGAGCTAGCGGGAGCCCAGATACGCAGTATTTT. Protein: CASSLRASGSPDTQYF.